These 19 T cell receptor beta chains originate from one sample sequenced in a study of beta chain features in type 1 diabetes. General study points: TCRB CDR3s from Type 1 diabetes patients were moderately but significantly shorter in all four CD4+ subsets.

All of the isolated RNA was reverse transcribed, so expressed TCRB transcripts were sequenced. Produced via immunoSEQ multiplex PCR; TCRdb's table is partial and in-frame only. Among about 370,000 clones listed, roughly 9.8% were seen once. The antigens these receptors bind are not known. Sequences were obtained from central memory CD4+ T cells from blood. Receptor source: a man aged 25 to 45 with type 1 diabetes.

This clone was recorded once. The chain carries TRBV5-4 and TRBJ1-2; 7 bases match TRBD1. Trimming removed 5 bases from V and 2 bases from J; junction bases left unmatched: 9. CDR3 length: 15 amino acids. CDR1 SGHNT and CDR2 YYREEE come from the germline V gene (reference sequence). The CDR3 nucleotides read TGTGCCAGCAGACCCCTGACAGGGAACAACTATGGCTACACCTTC. As protein: CASRPLTGNNYGYTF.

The gene calls are TRBV29-1 and TRBJ2-3; a weak D match, TRBD1 (5 bases). Trimming took 3 bases from V and 5 from J, leaving 9 bases between them. The CDR3 has 12 amino acids. Germline CDR1 and CDR2: SQVTM and ANQGSEA. CDR3 DNA sequence: TGCAGCGTTGACAGGGTACGAGATACGCAGTATTTT. It encodes CSVDRVRDTQYF.

A remark on this clone: One junction end does not reproduce the germline sequence, and a read error may be involved. This chain connects TRBV6-1 to TRBJ1-1, with D possibly being TRBD1 (5 bases). CDR1 and CDR2 (germline): MNHNS, SASEGT. This CDR3 is 12 amino acids long. The CDR3 DNA reads TGTGCCATCAGTTGGGACCGCCATGAAGCTTTCTTT. This codes for CAISWDRHEAFF.

The chain recombines TRBV19 with TRBJ2-7; 10 nucleotides line up with TRBD2. CDR1 LNHDA and CDR2 SQIVND come from the germline V gene (reference sequence). The CDR3 covers 14 residues. V lost 4 bases to trimming and J lost 3 bases; unmatched junction nucleotides: 3. CDR3 bases: TGTGCCAGTAGTAGGAGGACTAGCGGCTACGAGCAGTACTTC. It codes for CASSRRTSGYEQYF.

This chain joins TRBV7-2 and TRBJ2-7; D uncertain. V was trimmed by 8 bases and J by 1 base, leaving 6 bases between them. The CDR3 spans 11 residues. Germline V gene data show CDR1 as SGHTA and CDR2 as FQGNSA. CDR3 loop: CASGQSYEQYF. The DNA of the CDR3 is TGTGCCAGCGGGCAGTCCTACGAGCAGTACTTC.

The chain joins TRBV7-9 to TRBJ2-1; D is ambiguous. The V end was cut by 5 bases, the J end by 8 bases, with 13 bases between. Germline values: CDR1 SEHNR, CDR2 FQNEAQ (reference sequence). The CDR3 is 13 residues long. The CDR3 region has the DNA TGTGCCAGCAGCCTAAATTCTCGGGATGAGCAGTTCTTC. It specifies CASSLNSRDEQFF.

V gene TRBV30 combines with J gene TRBJ1-2; D unclear. Germline V gene lookup returns CDR1 GTSNPN and CDR2 SVGIG (reference sequence). CDR3 length: 13 residues. Trimming stripped 3 bases from V and 4 bases from J, with 12 bases between. CDR3 amino acids: CAWRQSTFYGYTF. In DNA, the CDR3 is TGTGCCTGGAGACAGTCAACCTTCTATGGCTACACCTTC.

This clone showed up many times. The V gene is TRBV19, the J gene TRBJ1-1; D might be TRBD1 (6 bases). The CDR3 is 14 amino acids. Trimming took 3 bases from V and 2 from J, leaving 10 bases between them. Per germline, CDR1 LNHDA and CDR2 SQIVND (reference sequence). The CDR3 sequence is CASSIKQGNTEAFF. CDR3 nucleotide sequence: TGTGCCAGTAGTATCAAACAGGGTAACACTGAAGCTTTCTTT.

This clone was detected only a few times. The genes are TRBV5-6 and TRBJ2-1; a possible D gene is TRBD1 (6 bases). Per germline, CDR1 SGHDT and CDR2 YYEEEE. This CDR3 is built from 15 residues. V lost 4 bases and J lost 2, with 13 bases in between. CDR3 bases: TGTGCCAGCAGCCATCGTGGGGGCACCTACAATGAGCAGTTCTTC. Translated: CASSHRGGTYNEQFF. The variable domain in full, with the rest retrieved from reference TRBV5-6 and TRBJ2-1, is DAGVTQSPTHLIKTRGQQVTLRCSPKSGHDTVSWYQQALGQGPQFIFQYYEEEERQRGNFPDRFSGHQFPNYSSELNVNALLLGDSALYLCASSHRGGTYNEQFFGPGTRLTVL.

In this sample, this clone turned up a few times. This rearrangement joins TRBV30 to TRBJ2-5; D gene ambiguous. Trimming took off 0 bases at V and 1 base at J, with 6 bases between the two ends. Germline values: CDR1 GTSNPN, CDR2 SVGIG (reference sequence). The CDR3 has 13 amino acids. DNA of the CDR3: TGTGCCTGGAGTGTACGGGCCCAAGAGACCCAGTACTTC. It translates to CAWSVRAQETQYF. The full variable domain, completed using reference TRBV30 and TRBJ2-5, is SQTIHQWPATLVQPVGSPLSLECTVEGTSNPNLYWYRQAAGRGLQLLFYSVGIGQISSEVPQNLSASRPQDRQFILSSKKLLLSDSGFYLCAWSVRAQETQYFGPGTRLLVL.

This clone has a handful of counts. CDR3 amino acids: CASSRTAADEQYF. In DNA, the CDR3 is TGTGCCAGCAGCAGGACAGCTGCTGACGAGCAGTACTTC. The gene calls are TRBV5-6 and TRBJ2-7, with D possibly TRBD1 on 6 matching bases. Trimming took off 4 bases at V and 5 bases at J, with 13 bases between the two ends. The CDR3 has 13 amino acids. In germline, CDR1 is SGHDT, CDR2 YYEEEE.

In the case of this clone: One end of the junction is discordant with germline, which a read error may explain. The chain recombines TRBV6-1 with TRBJ2-1; D not resolved. The CDR3 consists of 11 residues. Germline lookup yields CDR1 MNHNS and CDR2 SASEGT. CDR3 bases: TGTGCCAGCAGTTCCTACTATGAGCAGTTCTTC. Amino acids: CASSSYYEQFF.

CDR3 sequence: CATSRETGVLREQFF. DNA of the CDR3: TGTGCCACCAGCAGAGAGACGGGAGTCTTGAGGGAGCAGTTCTTC. The J gene is TRBJ2-1, the V gene TRBV15; TRBD2 might be the D (6 bases). Trimming stripped 0 bases from V and 10 bases from J, with 16 bases between. Germline CDR1 is LNHNV and CDR2 is YYDKDF (reference sequence). The CDR3 length is 15 residues.

This clone was counted a few times. DNA for the CDR3: TGTGCCAGCAGCTTAGCACGCGGGAGTCTTGGCTTGGAGACCCAGTACTTC. Translation gives CASSLARGSLGLETQYF. The V call is TRBV7-2, the J call TRBJ2-5; 7 bases are shared with TRBD2. CDR1 and CDR2 (germline): SGHTA, FQGNSA. This CDR3 is 17 amino acids long. Germline trimming cut 0 bases from V and 5 bases from J; bases unmatched to any gene: 12.

This clone was observed a handful of times. This rearrangement joins TRBV12-5 to TRBJ1-5; TRBD1 aligns across 7 bases. The CDR3 runs to 15 residues. The J segment lost 3 bases and the V segment lost 1 base, leaving 3 bases of the junction unmatched. Per germline, CDR1 LGHNT and CDR2 FRNRAP. CDR3 sequence reads: CASGLAGTVNQPQHF. In nucleotides, the CDR3 is TGTGCTAGTGGTTTGGCGGGGACAGTCAATCAGCCCCAGCATTTT.

This clone came up a few times. The genes are TRBV6-4 and TRBJ1-1; D is perhaps TRBD1 (6 bases). This CDR3 comprises 14 residues. Germline-derived CDR1 and CDR2 are MRHNA and SNTAGT. Trimming removed 7 bases from V and 5 bases from J, with 17 bases in between. CDR3 protein: CASKKGGGGTEAFF. Written as DNA, the CDR3 is TGTGCCAGCAAGAAGGGGGGAGGTGGGACTGAAGCTTTCTTT.

This clone was found a few times. The J gene is TRBJ1-5, the V gene TRBV5-1; D gene uncertain. The CDR3 is 14 residues long. V shed 3 bases and J shed 5 bases, with 12 bases lying between them. CDR1 SGHRS and CDR2 YFSETQ come from the germline V gene. The CDR3 region has the DNA TGCGCCAGCAGCTCCGGACGGGAAGATCAGCCCCAGCATTTT. It codes for CASSSGREDQPQHF.

In regard to this clone: This specimen includes other DNA sequences encoding the same CDR3. The rearrangement uses TRBV19 and TRBJ1-5; possibly TRBD1 for D (5 bases). Germline V gives CDR1 LNHDA, CDR2 SQIVND (reference sequence). V dropped 3 bases and J dropped 5 bases, with 8 bases sitting between them. This CDR3 region has 13 residues. CDR3 bases: TGTGCCAGTAGTATCGACAGAGATCAGCCCCAGCATTTT. Amino acids: CASSIDRDQPQHF.

A remark on this clone: This sample also contains other DNA sequences that code for the same CDR3. The V gene is TRBV19, the J gene TRBJ1-5; unclear D gene. The germline V gene has CDR1 LNHDA and CDR2 SQIVND (reference sequence). The CDR3 contains 13 residues. Trimming took off 3 bases at V and 2 bases at J, with 5 bases between the two ends. CDR3 amino acids: CASSIQRNQPQHF. The CDR3 nucleotides are TGTGCCAGTAGTATCCAGCGCAATCAGCCCCAGCATTTT. The entire variable domain, with the rest obtained from reference TRBV19 and TRBJ1-5, is as follows: DGGITQSPKYLFRKEGQNVTLSCEQNLNHDAMYWYRQDPGQGLRLIYYSQIVNDFQKGDIAEGYSVSREKKESFPLTVTSAQKNPTAFYLCASSIQRNQPQHFGDGTRLSIL.